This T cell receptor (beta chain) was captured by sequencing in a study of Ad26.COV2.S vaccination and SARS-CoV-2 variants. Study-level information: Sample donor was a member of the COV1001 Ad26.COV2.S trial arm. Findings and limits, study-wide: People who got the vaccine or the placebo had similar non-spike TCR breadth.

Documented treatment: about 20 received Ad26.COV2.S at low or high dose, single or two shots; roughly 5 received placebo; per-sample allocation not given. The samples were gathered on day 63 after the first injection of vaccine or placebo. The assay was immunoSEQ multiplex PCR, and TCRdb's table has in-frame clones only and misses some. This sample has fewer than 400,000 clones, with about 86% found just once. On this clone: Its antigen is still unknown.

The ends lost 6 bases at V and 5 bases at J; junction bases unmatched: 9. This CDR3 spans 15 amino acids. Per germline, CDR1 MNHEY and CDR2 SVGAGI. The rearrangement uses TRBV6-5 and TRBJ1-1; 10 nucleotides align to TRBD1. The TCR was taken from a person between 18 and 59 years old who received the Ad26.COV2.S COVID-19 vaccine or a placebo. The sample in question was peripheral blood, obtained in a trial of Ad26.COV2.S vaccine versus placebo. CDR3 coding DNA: TGTGCCAGCAGGGGTAGACAGGGGGCCTTAACTGAAGCTTTCTTT. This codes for CASRGRQGALTEAFF.